This TCR beta chain stems from a study of PD-L1 blockade in urothelial cancer. Across the whole study: At 3 weeks (second dose) and 6 weeks after starting treatment, blood was analyzed.

The V end lost 10 bases, the J end lost 0 bases, and 13 bases lay between the germline ends. The CDR3 is 14 residues long. Germline CDR1 is MNHNS and CDR2 is SASEGT. Assay: immunoSEQ multiplex PCR; the TCRdb copy retains only in-frame clones and omits some. The sample contains 30,000 to 40,000 clones, around four fifths of which appear only once. Time point of the sample: pretreatment peripheral blood. The source was PBMCs, collected around atezolizumab (anti-PD-L1) treatment. The origin of this receptor is an elderly man with urothelial cancer. The chain combines TRBV6-1 with TRBJ1-5; a possible D gene is TRBD1 (6 bases). The CDR3 sequence is CAITGSYSNQPQHF. The DNA of the CDR3 is TGTGCCATCACAGGGTCCTATAGCAATCAGCCCCAGCATTTT.